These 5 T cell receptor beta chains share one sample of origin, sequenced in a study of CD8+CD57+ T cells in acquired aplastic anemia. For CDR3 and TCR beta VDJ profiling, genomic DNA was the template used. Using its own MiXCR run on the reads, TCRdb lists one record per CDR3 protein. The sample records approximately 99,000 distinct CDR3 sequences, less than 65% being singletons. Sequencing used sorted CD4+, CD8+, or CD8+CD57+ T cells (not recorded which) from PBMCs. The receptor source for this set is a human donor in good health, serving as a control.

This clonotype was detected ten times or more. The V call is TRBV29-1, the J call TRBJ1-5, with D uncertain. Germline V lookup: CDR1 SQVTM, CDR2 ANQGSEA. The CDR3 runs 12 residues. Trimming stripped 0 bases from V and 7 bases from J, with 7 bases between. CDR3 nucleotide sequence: TGCAGCGTTGAAGACTGGGTCCAGCCCCAGCATTTT. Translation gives CSVEDWVQPQHF.

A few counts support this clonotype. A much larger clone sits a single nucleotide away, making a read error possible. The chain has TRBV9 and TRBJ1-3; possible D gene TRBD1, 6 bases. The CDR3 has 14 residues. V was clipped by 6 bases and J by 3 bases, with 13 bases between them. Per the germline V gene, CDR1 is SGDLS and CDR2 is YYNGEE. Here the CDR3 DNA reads TGTGCCAGCACTCTCGGGGGCAGTGGAAACACCATATATTTT. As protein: CASTLGGSGNTIYF.

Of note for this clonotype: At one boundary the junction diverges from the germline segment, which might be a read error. The CDR3 is CARSTSLAGGYEQYF. The CDR3 DNA reads TGTGCCCGCAGCACAAGTCTAGCGGGGGGCTACGAGCAGTACTTC. The chain recombines TRBV11-3 with TRBJ2-7, with 11 bases fitting TRBD2. CDR3 length: 15 amino acids. CDR1 is SGHNT, CDR2 YENEEA, per germline.

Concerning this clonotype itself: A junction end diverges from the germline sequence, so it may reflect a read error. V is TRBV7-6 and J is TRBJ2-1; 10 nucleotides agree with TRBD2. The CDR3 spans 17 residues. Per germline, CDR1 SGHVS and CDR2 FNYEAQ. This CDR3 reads CAGSPPLVLAGRNEQFF. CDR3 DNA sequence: TGTGCCGGCAGCCCTCCGTTGGTACTAGCGGGGCGTAATGAGCAGTTCTTC.

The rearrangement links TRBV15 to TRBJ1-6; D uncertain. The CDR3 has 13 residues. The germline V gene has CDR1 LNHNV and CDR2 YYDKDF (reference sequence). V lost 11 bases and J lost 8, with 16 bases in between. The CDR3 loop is CAWSPTSDSPLHF. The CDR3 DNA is TGTGCCTGGAGTCCTACATCCGATTCACCCCTCCACTTT.